Listed here are 28 T cell receptor beta chains from one sample, sequenced in a study of blood T cell repertoires in COVID-19. Produced via immunoSEQ multiplex PCR; TCRdb's table is partial and in-frame only. The sample gives around 320,000 clones, about 85% of which show up once; 2% to 3% is in the top ten. Specimen: peripheral blood. The receptors originated from a young man with active or convalescent COVID-19.

The rearrangement joins TRBV10-3 to TRBJ2-7, with 9 bases lining up with TRBD2. The CDR3 totals 16 residues. Trimming at V came to 0 bases and at J to 7 bases, leaving 10 bases not matched to a gene. From germline, CDR1 is ENHRY and CDR2 SYGVKD. CDR3 sequence: CAISESSAGGPREQYF. CDR3 DNA sequence: TGTGCCATCAGTGAGTCGAGCGCGGGAGGGCCGCGGGAGCAGTACTTC.

This chain links TRBV6-5 with TRBJ2-1; maybe TRBD1 (5 bases). The CDR3 runs to 15 residues. Trimming stripped 0 bases from V and 1 base from J, with 7 bases between. CDR1 is MNHEY and CDR2 is SVGAGI in the germline V gene. As DNA, the CDR3 is TGTGCCAGCAGTTACTCCCAGGGTTCCTACAATGAGCAGTTCTTC. Translating it yields CASSYSQGSYNEQFF.

J is TRBJ2-1 and V is TRBV3-1 (or the pseudogene TRBV3-2); D is unresolved. The ends were cut back, 2 bases at V and 6 bases at J, with 11 bases in the middle. CDR3 size: 14 residues. Germline V gene lookup returns CDR1 LGHDT and CDR2 YNNKEL (reference sequence). The CDR3 DNA reads TGTGCCAGCAGCCAACGAATACCGAGCAATGAGCAGTTCTTC. It encodes CASSQRIPSNEQFF.

This chain uses TRBV5-4 with TRBJ2-5; TRBD2 agrees at 8 bases. Per germline, CDR1 SGHNT and CDR2 YYREEE (reference sequence). J gave up 6 bases and V 1 base, and 14 bases lay outside the gene matches. There are 17 residues in the CDR3. The CDR3 region is CASSLSVTSGSGKTQYF. In nucleotides, the CDR3 is TGTGCCAGCAGCTTGTCGGTTACTAGCGGCTCCGGAAAGACCCAGTACTTC.

The chain is built from TRBV29-1 and TRBJ2-7, with D unclear. Trimming cost V 1 base and J 1 base, with 14 bases left between them. CDR3 size: 15 residues. Germline CDR1 is SQVTM and CDR2 is ANQGSEA. The CDR3 coding sequence is TGCAGCGTTGAAGTCTTGGGCAGTCAATCCTACGAGCAGTACTTC. Residues: CSVEVLGSQSYEQYF.

The rearrangement joins TRBV7-9 to TRBJ1-1, with unresolved D. Trimming pared 5 bases from V and 0 bases from J, leaving 10 bases between. Looked up from germline, CDR1 is SEHNR and CDR2 is FQNEAQ (reference sequence). The CDR3 totals 14 residues. The CDR3 region is CASSPRVMNTEAFF. CDR3 nucleotides: TGTGCCAGCAGCCCGAGGGTTATGAACACTGAAGCTTTCTTT.

This chain's CDR3 is CASSFTQGATEAFF. In nucleotides, the CDR3 is TGTGCCAGCAGTTTCACACAGGGGGCCACTGAAGCTTTCTTT. The V gene is TRBV27, the J gene TRBJ1-1; TRBD1 aligns across 9 bases. Germline CDR1 reads MNHEY; CDR2 reads SMNVEV (reference sequence). V was clipped by 3 bases and J by 4 bases; unmatched bases: 3. The CDR3 runs to 14 residues.

With respect to this clone: Other DNA sequences in this sample translate to the same CDR3. V and J are TRBV29-1 and TRBJ1-5; 10 positions agree with TRBD1. With V trimmed by 4 bases and J by 1 base, 1 base remained unmatched. This CDR3 has 14 amino acids. The germline gives CDR1 SQVTM, CDR2 ANQGSEA. CDR3 sequence reads: CSVGTGGSNQPQHF. The CDR3 nucleotides read TGCAGCGTTGGGACAGGGGGAAGCAATCAGCCCCAGCATTTT. The entire variable domain, with the rest obtained from reference TRBV29-1 and TRBJ1-5, is as follows: SAVISQKPSRDICQRGTSLTIQCQVDSQVTMMFWYRQQPGQSLTLIATANQGSEATYESGFVIDKFPISRPNLTFSTLTVSNMSPEDSSIYLCSVGTGGSNQPQHFGDGTRLSIL.

This CDR3 is CASSRLDSSYGYTF. CDR3 bases: TGTGCCAGCTCTCGACTCGACAGTAGCTATGGCTACACCTTC. The chain carries TRBV18 and TRBJ1-2, with a possible D match to TRBD1 (5 bases). This CDR3 has 14 residues. The V and J ends lost 6 bases and 4 bases respectively, with 15 bases between them. Germline CDR1 and CDR2: KGHSH and LQKENI.

The chain is built from TRBV7-2 and TRBJ2-4; the match to TRBD2 covers 7 bases. CDR3 length: 15 residues. With V trimmed by 0 bases and J by 7 bases, 6 bases remained unmatched. The germline CDR1 and CDR2 sequences are SGHTA and FQGNSA. Here the CDR3 DNA reads TGTGCCAGCAGCTTAGCTGGGAGGGGAGGGAACATTCAGTACTTC. Protein: CASSLAGRGGNIQYF.

This chain joins TRBV27 and TRBJ2-7; 8 bases fit TRBD1. The V and J ends lost 1 base and 3 bases, in that order; junction bases with no gene match: 11. This CDR3 spans 17 amino acids. CDR1 and CDR2 (germline): MNHEY, SMNVEV (reference sequence). CDR3 region: CASSLYGARGPYYEQYF. The CDR3 region has the DNA TGTGCCAGCAGTTTATACGGCGCCAGGGGGCCCTACTACGAGCAGTACTTC.

This sequence joins TRBV19 and TRBJ2-1, with 15 bases matching TRBD2. The CDR3 has 15 amino acids. Germline-derived CDR1 and CDR2 are LNHDA and SQIVND (reference sequence). J gave up 9 bases and V 3 bases, and 3 bases lay outside the gene matches. In nucleotides, the CDR3 is TGTGCCAGTAGTATGGGGACTAGCGGGAGGTCTGAGCAGTTCTTC. This codes for CASSMGTSGRSEQFF.

The chain links TRBV5-1 to TRBJ1-2; maybe TRBD1 (5 bases). The germline gives CDR1 SGHRS, CDR2 YFSETQ. The V and J ends lost 2 bases and 2 bases respectively, with 10 bases between them. CDR3 size: 14 residues. The CDR3 reads CASSLNQGNYGYTF. The CDR3 nucleotides read TGCGCCAGCAGCTTAAATCAGGGAAACTATGGCTACACCTTC.

The rearrangement uses TRBV29-1 and TRBJ2-7, with a weak D call TRBD2 (5 bases). Germline CDR1 reads SQVTM; CDR2 reads ANQGSEA. This CDR3 has 13 residues. Between the trimmed V and J ends, which lost 7 bases and 0 bases, there was a span of 13 bases. CDR3 loop: CSDAGWYSYEQYF. CDR3 sequence (DNA): TGCAGCGATGCGGGCTGGTACTCCTACGAGCAGTACTTC.

The chain joins TRBV4-3 to TRBJ2-2, with 8 positions matching TRBD2. This CDR3 has 15 amino acids. The trim removed 7 bases at V and 6 bases at J, leaving 10 bases unmatched. Germline values: CDR1 LGHNA, CDR2 YSLEER. Here the CDR3 reads CASTFTGGSAGELFF. The CDR3 region has the DNA TGCGCCAGCACTTTCACGGGGGGGTCAGCCGGGGAGCTGTTTTTT.

The V gene is TRBV5-1, the J gene TRBJ2-3, with D possibly being TRBD2 (6 bases). V was cut by 0 bases and J by 0 bases, with 11 bases left in between. The V gene's germline CDR1 is SGHRS and CDR2 YFSETQ. The CDR3 is 16 residues long. CDR3 sequence (DNA): TGCGCCAGCAGCTTGGTAGGGAGGTCGAGCACAGATACGCAGTATTTT. It yields the protein CASSLVGRSSTDTQYF.

The chain carries TRBV4-1 and TRBJ1-2; 8 nucleotides line up with TRBD1. V lost 0 bases to trimming and J lost 8 bases; unmatched junction nucleotides: 5. CDR3 size: 14 residues. Germline assignment: CDR1 MGHRA and CDR2 YSYEKL. CDR3 residues: CASSQDQGAQGYTF. CDR3 sequence (DNA): TGCGCCAGCAGCCAAGATCAGGGGGCGCAGGGCTACACCTTC.

V is TRBV28 and J is TRBJ1-5, with a possible D match to TRBD1 (6 bases). Between the trimmed V and J ends, which lost 10 bases and 3 bases, there was a span of 19 bases. Germline CDR1 and CDR2: MDHEN and SYDVKM. The CDR3 runs to 15 residues. CDR3 sequence reads: CATGTGGLSNQPQHF. The CDR3, as DNA: TGTGCCACGGGGACGGGGGGCCTTTCCAATCAGCCCCAGCATTTT.

The V call is TRBV6-5, the J call TRBJ1-1; 7 bases line up with TRBD1. There are 15 residues in the CDR3. J was trimmed by 1 base and V by 5 bases; bases with no gene match: 7. The V gene's germline CDR1 is MNHEY and CDR2 SVGAGI. The CDR3 sequence: CASSPLTGRNTEAFF. CDR3 nucleotides: TGTGCCAGCAGTCCATTGACAGGGCGGAACACTGAAGCTTTCTTT.

This sequence joins TRBV28 and TRBJ2-6; the D is unclear. Germline CDR1 reads MDHEN; CDR2 reads SYDVKM. The CDR3 is made up of 15 amino acids. Trimming removed 3 bases from V and 0 bases from J, with 6 bases in between. The CDR3: CASSLSGSGANVLTF. DNA of the CDR3: TGTGCCAGCAGTTTGTCGGGCTCTGGGGCCAACGTCCTGACTTTC.

The gene calls are TRBV7-3 and TRBJ2-5, with 14 bases matching TRBD2. The V and J ends lost 2 bases and 3 bases, in that order; junction bases with no gene match: 14. Germline-derived CDR1 and CDR2 are SGHTA and FQGTGA. The CDR3 is 20 residues long. The CDR3 bases are TGTGCCAGCAGCTTATGCAGGGGACTAGCGGGAGAGAAGTTCGAAGAGACCCAGTACTTC. This sequence encodes CASSLCRGLAGEKFEETQYF.

The chain combines TRBV4-1 with TRBJ1-4, with TRBD1 as a possible D gene (5 bases). The CDR3 is 16 residues long. Germline loops: CDR1 MGHRA, CDR2 YSYEKL. The V end lost 1 base, the J end lost 5 bases, and 14 bases lay between the germline ends. The CDR3 loop is CASSQVGDYENEKLFF. DNA for the CDR3: TGCGCCAGCAGCCAAGTTGGGGACTACGAGAATGAAAAACTGTTTTTT.

This chain uses TRBV19 with TRBJ2-1, with 11 bases identical to TRBD1. Germline lookup yields CDR1 LNHDA and CDR2 SQIVND (reference sequence). The length of the CDR3 is 18 residues. J gave up 2 bases and V 6 bases, and 12 bases lay outside the gene matches. The CDR3 coding sequence is TGTGCCAGTAGAGATTTAACCGGGACAGGGGGTGCCTACAATGAGCAGTTCTTC. The encoded protein is CASRDLTGTGGAYNEQFF. The whole variable domain, remainder taken from reference TRBV19 and TRBJ2-1, is DGGITQSPKYLFRKEGQNVTLSCEQNLNHDAMYWYRQDPGQGLRLIYYSQIVNDFQKGDIAEGYSVSREKKESFPLTVTSAQKNPTAFYLCASRDLTGTGGAYNEQFFGPGTRLTVL.

J is TRBJ1-5 and V is TRBV6-5; D possibly corresponds to TRBD1 (6 bases). This CDR3 comprises 16 residues. The V gene's germline CDR1 is MNHEY and CDR2 SVGAGI. Trimming took off 0 bases at V and 4 bases at J, with 13 bases between the two ends. The DNA for the CDR3 is TGTGCCAGCAGTTACTCGAGGACAGAACCTAATCAGCCCCAGCATTTT. Encoded protein: CASSYSRTEPNQPQHF.

The CDR3 nucleotides are TGTGCCAGCAGCTTATCTGCGGGGGCGGGGGAGCTGTTTTTT. This translates into CASSLSAGAGELFF. This chain connects TRBV7-2 to TRBJ2-2, with TRBD2 as a possible D gene (7 bases). Per germline, CDR1 SGHTA and CDR2 FQGNSA. The ends were cut back, 2 bases at V and 8 bases at J, with 12 bases in the middle. The CDR3 consists of 14 residues.

The V and J genes are TRBV5-1 and TRBJ2-7; the D gene is possibly TRBD2 (5 bases). The CDR3 length is 13 residues. V lost 2 bases to trimming and J lost 5 bases, with 11 bases between them. Germline CDR1 and CDR2: SGHRS and YFSETQ. The CDR3 DNA follows: TGCGCCAGCAGCTTTTCGGGGAACGACGAGCAGTACTTC. It translates to CASSFSGNDEQYF.

The chain carries TRBV27 and TRBJ2-7; the D gene is possibly TRBD1 (6 bases). CDR1 is MNHEY and CDR2 is SMNVEV in the germline V gene (reference sequence). The CDR3 loop spans 16 amino acids. V shed 5 bases and J shed 0 bases, with 17 bases lying between them. Here the CDR3 reads CASSLRVTGNSYEQYF. In DNA, the CDR3 is TGTGCCAGCAGTCTCAGAGTTACAGGGAACTCCTACGAGCAGTACTTC.

The V gene is TRBV6-5, the J gene TRBJ2-1, with 12 nucleotides matching TRBD2. Germline values: CDR1 MNHEY, CDR2 SVGAGI. V shed 4 bases and J 7 bases; nucleotides not matched to a gene: 2. The CDR3 has 14 amino acids. Here the CDR3 reads CASSSTSGSNEQFF. The CDR3 nucleotides read TGTGCCAGCAGTTCGACTAGCGGGAGTAATGAGCAGTTCTTC.